The text below deals with one T cell receptor beta chain. Its target is unknown. The record originates from a study of Graves' ophthalmopathy and Graves' hyperthyroidism. In the study overall: Hyperthyroidism was considered stable when no ophthalmopathy appeared within 18 months of follow-up.

Beta-chain TCR CDR3 regions were amplified from RNA transcripts. Amplification began with first-round RT-PCR using HTBI primers, then second-round multiplex PCR was performed. One entry per CDR3 protein, called by TCRdb with MiXCR from the multiplex PCR reads. The sample lists over a million distinct CDR3 sequences; 35% to 40% were seen once. Study-level findings and limits: In blood, most expanded thyroid clonotypes above 0.001 frequency were also detected.

Germline CDR1 reads MGHDK; CDR2 reads SYGVNS. The CDR3 has 13 residues. Trimming left V 8 bases short and J 2 bases short, with 12 bases between. This receptor was obtained from an adult man with Graves' hyperthyroidism. The specimen sequenced was peripheral blood or thyroid tissue (not recorded which). The chain links TRBV25-1 to TRBJ1-2; D not resolved. CDR3 sequence (DNA): TGTGCCAGCGAAAGGGCAGAGAACTATGGCTACACCTTC. Translation gives CASERAENYGYTF.